Included here is one T cell receptor (beta chain) sequence, with context. Its antigen is unknown. No clone much larger than this one lies a single base away; base qualities are absent. These data are taken from a study of radiotherapy plus CTLA-4 blockade in lung cancer (dated by TCRdb to the late 2010s). Background for the entire study: Objective responses were observed in approximately 19% of enrolled patients, and disease control was achieved in roughly 30%.

The study tested focal radiation therapy combined with CTLA-4 blockade (ipilimumab) in patients with chemo-refractory metastatic non-small-cell lung cancer. The research as a whole found: The strongest predictors of response, as reported, were early dynamic changes in blood T cell clones along with a rise in serum interferon-beta after radiation. TCR clones derived from tumors expanded in peripheral blood after treatment with radiotherapy and ipilimumab.

Libraries came from the immunoSEQ multiplex PCR assay. TCRdb mirrors the immuneACCESS table, restricted to in-frame sequences. Some clones are absent from its copies; in checked studies, under half trace to an unresolved V gene, and the reason for the others is unknown. The sample table shows about 31,000 clones, and approximately 78% are seen once. The top ten hold 7.5% of the sample. V drops 3 bases and J drops 10 bases, leaving 16 bases in between. Sequences MNHNY (CDR1) and SVGAGI (CDR2) are obtained from the germline V gene (reference sequence). The CDR3, from cysteine to phenylalanine, totals 15 residues. This entry keeps only the CDR3 DNA: 45 bases, framed from base 1.

This clonotype was sampled from a human donor with non-small cell lung cancer who had stable disease on radiotherapy plus ipilimumab. The source material was peripheral blood, sampled from a patient treated with radiotherapy plus ipilimumab. The V gene is TRBV6-6 and the J gene is TRBJ1-6, with the D gene call left open. The CDR3 is CASSYLRNGESPLHF. The DNA is as follows: TGTGCCAGCAGTTATCTGAGGAATGGGGAATCACCCCTCCACTTT.